What follows are 18 T cell receptor beta chains derived from one specimen sequenced in a study of OX40 agonist ivuxolimab in advanced cancers. TCRdb's table, derived via immunoSEQ multiplex PCR, lists solely in-frame clones and lacks some. The table lists approximately 58,000 clones, about 86% of them singletons. The material was CD4+ or CD8+ T cells sorted from blood, obtained in a trial of the OX40 agonist ivuxolimab. The receptors shown here come from an adult with an advanced solid tumor such as melanoma, head and neck, liver or kidney cancer.

The chain combines TRBV19 with TRBJ1-5; TRBD1 might be the D (5 bases). CDR1 and CDR2 from the germline V gene are LNHDA and SQIVND (reference sequence). The V end was cut by 2 bases, the J end by 6 bases, with 14 bases between. The CDR3 length is 15 residues. This chain's CDR3 is CASSIRHLRGQPQHF. DNA of the CDR3: TGTGCCAGTAGTATACGGCACCTAAGGGGTCAGCCCCAGCATTTT.

V and J are TRBV27 and TRBJ1-2; tentative D call: TRBD1 (5 bases). This CDR3 spans 16 amino acids. CDR1 MNHEY and CDR2 SMNVEV come from the germline V gene (reference sequence). The ends were cut back, 7 bases at V and 1 base at J, with 19 bases in the middle. Here the CDR3 DNA reads TGTGCCAGCACCCCAAAGGGGCAGAACTTTAACTATGGCTACACCTTC. Residues: CASTPKGQNFNYGYTF.

This clone was counted a few times. The gene calls are TRBV7-2 and TRBJ2-1, with TRBD1 as a possible D gene (5 bases). The CDR3 is 16 residues long. In germline, CDR1 is SGHTA, CDR2 FQGNSA. V was cut by 3 bases and J by 0 bases, with 12 bases left in between. The CDR3 DNA is TGTGCCAGCAGCTTCTGGGGCGGCGGCTCCTACAATGAGCAGTTCTTC. This gives the protein CASSFWGGGSYNEQFF.

The chain couples TRBV6-1 to TRBJ1-2; D might be TRBD1 (6 bases). CDR3 length equals 15 residues. V was cut by 2 bases and J by 3 bases, with 13 bases left in between. The V gene's germline CDR1 is MNHNS and CDR2 SASEGT. CDR3 sequence reads: CASSERGDDYYGYTF. DNA for the CDR3: TGTGCCAGCAGTGAAAGGGGGGACGATTACTATGGCTACACCTTC.

This rearrangement joins TRBV28 to TRBJ1-1, with a weak D call TRBD1 (5 bases). Trimming cost V 6 bases and J 3 bases, with 11 bases left between them. Germline V gene sequence: CDR1 MDHEN, CDR2 SYDVKM. The CDR3 extends over 13 amino acids. The CDR3 coding sequence is TGTGCCAGCAGCGGGGGTAGAGACACTGAAGCTTTCTTT. Its translation: CASSGGRDTEAFF.

J is TRBJ2-2 and V is TRBV28; possible D gene TRBD1, 5 bases. With 1 base removed from V and 0 bases from J, the gap between germline ends came to 24 bases. CDR1 and CDR2 from the germline V gene are MDHEN and SYDVKM. The CDR3 covers 21 residues. CDR3 in amino acids: CASSLSVSPWVGHTNTGELFF. The CDR3 DNA reads TGTGCCAGCAGTTTATCCGTTAGTCCCTGGGTGGGGCACACGAACACCGGGGAGCTGTTTTTT.

The chain recombines TRBV27 with TRBJ2-3; tentative D call: TRBD2 (6 bases). Germline CDR1 reads MNHEY; CDR2 reads SMNVEV (reference sequence). Deletions cut 1 base from V and 0 bases from J, with 23 bases between. CDR3 length: 20 amino acids. CDR3 sequence: CASSLYRGAFLDPSTDTQYF. Written as DNA, the CDR3 is TGTGCCAGCAGTTTATATCGCGGGGCGTTTCTAGATCCTAGCACAGATACGCAGTATTTT.

This clone has just one count. This chain links TRBV25-1 with TRBJ1-5; possibly TRBD1 for D (6 bases). Germline V CDR1 and CDR2: MGHDK, SYGVNS. The CDR3 consists of 15 residues. V shed 1 base and J shed 3 bases, with 10 bases lying between them. As DNA, the CDR3 is TGTGCCAGCAGTGAATCTCGGACAGACAATCAGCCCCAGCATTTT. Protein sequence: CASSESRTDNQPQHF. The entire variable domain, with the rest obtained from reference TRBV25-1 and TRBJ1-5, is as follows: EADIYQTPRYLVIGTGKKITLECSQTMGHDKMYWYQQDPGMELHLIHYSYGVNSTEKGDLSSESTVSRIRTEHFPLTLESARPSHTSQYLCASSESRTDNQPQHFGDGTRLSIL.

The sample holds a few counts of this clone. The chain has TRBV19 and TRBJ2-7; 10 bases agree with TRBD2. Trimming cost V 3 bases and J 5 bases; bases outside gene matches: 4. CDR1 LNHDA and CDR2 SQIVND come from the germline V gene (reference sequence). There are 14 residues in the CDR3. This chain's CDR3 is CASSITSGAHEQYF. The CDR3 nucleotides are TGTGCCAGTAGTATCACTAGCGGGGCCCACGAGCAGTACTTC.

The chain recombines TRBV19 with TRBJ2-2; D possibly corresponds to TRBD2 (6 bases). Per germline, CDR1 LNHDA and CDR2 SQIVND (reference sequence). The germline V and J ends were trimmed by 11 bases and 0 bases, with 10 bases remaining between them. The CDR3 runs to 13 residues. CDR3 in amino acids: CAVGDSNTGELFF. The DNA for the CDR3 is TGTGCCGTAGGGGACTCGAACACCGGGGAGCTGTTTTTT. The variable domain in full, with the rest retrieved from reference TRBV19 and TRBJ2-2, is DGGITQSPKYLFRKEGQNVTLSCEQNLNHDAMYWYRQDPGQGLRLIYYSQIVNDFQKGDIAEGYSVSREKKESFPLTVTSAQKNPTAFYLCAVGDSNTGELFFGEGSRLTVL.

Concerning this clone itself: The CDR3 does not end in the conserved phenylalanine or tryptophan, so this is likely a read error. The chain links TRBV18 to TRBJ1-1; 8 bases are shared with TRBD1. With V trimmed by 5 bases and J by 3 bases, 5 bases remained unmatched. The CDR3 is 14 residues long. Germline-derived CDR1 and CDR2 are KGHSH and LQKENI. The CDR3 region is CASSGQGIDTEAFL. The CDR3 DNA reads as TGTGCCAGCTCAGGACAGGGTATTGACACTGAAGCTTTCCTT.

V is TRBV25-1 and J is TRBJ2-5; D call uncertain. Germline V gives CDR1 MGHDK, CDR2 SYGVNS. CDR3 length: 14 residues. V lost 5 bases to trimming and J lost 1 base, with 11 bases between them. This chain's CDR3 is CASSHFFGQETQYF. The CDR3 coding sequence is TGTGCCAGCAGTCATTTCTTTGGCCAAGAGACCCAGTACTTC.

The CDR3 spells CASSGRAGAWETQYF. The DNA for the CDR3 is TGCGCCAGCAGCGGAAGGGCGGGGGCGTGGGAGACCCAGTACTTC. The rearrangement links TRBV5-1 to TRBJ2-5; tentatively, D is TRBD2 (7 bases). The CDR3 totals 15 residues. V lost 4 bases and J 5 bases, leaving 18 bases between the germline ends. Germline V lookup: CDR1 SGHRS, CDR2 YFSETQ.

V and J are TRBV5-1 and TRBJ2-3; 10 bases agree with TRBD2. CDR3 size: 15 residues. Germline loops: CDR1 SGHRS, CDR2 YFSETQ. Trimming removed 3 bases from V and 1 base from J; junction bases left unmatched: 2. This CDR3 is CASSYGTSGTDTQYF. In DNA form, the CDR3 reads TGCGCCAGCAGCTACGGGACTAGCGGCACAGATACGCAGTATTTT.

The chain employs TRBV5-1 and TRBJ2-5, with a tentative D call TRBD2 (6 bases). V lost 2 bases and J lost 5, with 13 bases in between. Germline CDR1 and CDR2: SGHRS and YFSETQ. CDR3 length: 14 residues. The CDR3 region has the DNA TGCGCCAGCAGCTTTGGGACGGCGGGGGAGACCCAGTACTTC. Its protein is CASSFGTAGETQYF.

This clone was counted once. V gene TRBV6-5 combines with J gene TRBJ1-1; D is ambiguous. Per germline, CDR1 MNHEY and CDR2 SVGAGI. The V and J ends lost 2 bases and 1 base respectively, with 8 bases between them. The CDR3 extends over 14 amino acids. CDR3 in amino acids: CASSYVGANTEAFF. The DNA of the CDR3 is TGTGCCAGCAGTTACGTCGGAGCGAACACTGAAGCTTTCTTT.

This rearrangement joins TRBV19 to TRBJ2-3, with D tentatively TRBD2 (6 bases). This CDR3 is 17 amino acids long. Deletions cut 5 bases from V and 4 bases from J, with 22 bases between. Germline V gives CDR1 LNHDA, CDR2 SQIVND (reference sequence). The CDR3: CASSPIPGLGHADTQYF. CDR3 sequence (DNA): TGTGCCAGTAGTCCAATTCCGGGACTCGGGCACGCAGATACGCAGTATTTT. Filled out from reference TRBV19 and TRBJ2-3, the complete variable domain reads DGGITQSPKYLFRKEGQNVTLSCEQNLNHDAMYWYRQDPGQGLRLIYYSQIVNDFQKGDIAEGYSVSREKKESFPLTVTSAQKNPTAFYLCASSPIPGLGHADTQYFGPGTRLTVL.

The chain has TRBV6-1 and TRBJ2-6; D remains unclear. CDR1 and CDR2 from the germline V gene are MNHNS and SASEGT. The CDR3 contains 15 residues. V gave up 3 bases and J gave up 0 bases, with 6 bases separating them. CDR3 residues: CASSDVASGANVLTF. The CDR3 DNA reads TGTGCCAGCAGTGATGTAGCCTCTGGGGCCAACGTCCTGACTTTC.